The TCR beta chain described here comes from a study of blood T cell repertoires in COVID-19. Original handling: Using reference gene primer amplification, nucleated cell counts were estimated. Assay: immunoSEQ multiplex PCR; the TCRdb copy retains only in-frame clones and omits some. The DNA was the basis for D and trimming; V, J and clone size are from that table. The table lists approximately 220,000 clones, roughly 86% of them singletons, with roughly 2.6% in the top ten. Per the germline V gene, CDR1 is SGHTA and CDR2 is FQGNSA. This CDR3 contains 16 residues. Trimming took off 2 bases at V and 0 bases at J, with 11 bases between the two ends. Those who participated ranged in age from about 18 to 95 years and resided in around 22 US areas. Participants reported their clinical history, and cohort assignment relied on those reports.

The chain employs TRBV7-2 and TRBJ1-5, with D unresolved. The sequenced sample was PBMCs or T cells enriched from blood (not recorded which). This receptor was identified in a woman aged 30 to 39 with acute COVID-19. In DNA form, the CDR3 reads TGTGCCAGCAGCTTATGGACTTCTAATAGCAATCAGCCCCAGCATTTT. Encoded protein: CASSLWTSNSNQPQHF.